One sample yielded the 15 T cell receptor beta chains listed below, sequenced in a study of T cell changes during pregnancy in multiple sclerosis. Method: immunoSEQ multiplex PCR; TCRdb's copy keeps in-frame clones and lacks some. The sample holds some 60,000 clones, 93% seen once. The specimen comprised peripheral blood, sampled after pregnancy. Receptor source: a female donor with multiple sclerosis, enrolled in a pregnancy study.

The chain employs TRBV5-6 and TRBJ2-7; TRBD2 matches 9 bases. The CDR3 covers 17 residues. Trimming cost V 0 bases and J 4 bases; bases outside gene matches: 11. Per the germline V gene, CDR1 is SGHDT and CDR2 is YYEEEE. CDR3 loop: CASSLVFGGLANYEQYF. DNA for the CDR3: TGTGCCAGCAGCTTGGTCTTCGGGGGACTAGCTAATTACGAGCAGTACTTC.

This clone was observed once. This chain connects TRBV19 to TRBJ2-7; unclear D gene. The CDR3 is 15 residues long. V gave up 3 bases and J gave up 1 base, with 13 bases separating them. CDR1 is LNHDA, CDR2 SQIVND, per germline (reference sequence). Here the CDR3 reads CASSIDQDGSYEQYF. In DNA, the CDR3 is TGTGCCAGTAGTATCGACCAGGATGGGTCCTACGAGCAGTACTTC.

The chain is built from TRBV27 and TRBJ2-5, with D possibly matching TRBD2 (6 bases). The CDR3 is made up of 14 amino acids. Per the germline V gene, CDR1 is MNHEY and CDR2 is SMNVEV (reference sequence). Trimming cost V 6 bases and J 4 bases, with 15 bases left between them. The CDR3 sequence is CASRPTRVAETQYF. CDR3 bases: TGTGCCAGCAGGCCGACTAGGGTCGCAGAGACCCAGTACTTC.

The gene calls are TRBV14 and TRBJ2-1; D might be TRBD1 (5 bases). Trimming removed 3 bases at V and 7 bases at J, with 10 bases between. Germline loops: CDR1 SGHDN, CDR2 FVKESK. The CDR3 runs to 13 residues. The CDR3 sequence: CASSHVNRNEQFF. For the CDR3, the DNA is TGTGCCAGCAGCCATGTCAACAGGAATGAGCAGTTCTTC.

The CDR3 loop reads CASSLYRESDNEQYF. The CDR3 region has the DNA TGTGCCAGCAGCTTATATAGGGAGAGTGACAACGAGCAGTACTTC. The V gene is TRBV11-3, the J gene TRBJ2-7, with a possible D match to TRBD2 (5 bases). Germline CDR1 reads SGHNT; CDR2 reads YENEEA. The CDR3 sequence is 15 residues long. Trimming left V 2 bases short and J 5 bases short, with 16 bases between.

The chain carries TRBV25-1 and TRBJ1-1, with 8 nucleotides matching TRBD1. CDR1 and CDR2 from the germline V gene are MGHDK and SYGVNS. The V gene end was trimmed by 6 bases and the J gene end by 3 bases; junction bases not matched to a gene: 0. The CDR3 loop spans 12 amino acids. CDR3 sequence: CASRTGDTEAFF. CDR3 sequence (DNA): TGTGCCAGCAGGACAGGGGACACTGAAGCTTTCTTT. The entire variable domain, with the rest obtained from reference TRBV25-1 and TRBJ1-1, is as follows: EADIYQTPRYLVIGTGKKITLECSQTMGHDKMYWYQQDPGMELHLIHYSYGVNSTEKGDLSSESTVSRIRTEHFPLTLESARPSHTSQYLCASRTGDTEAFFGQGTRLTVV.

This chain uses TRBV7-9 with TRBJ1-1, with 7 bases that match TRBD1. This CDR3 region has 16 residues. V shed 1 base and J 5 bases; nucleotides not matched to a gene: 10. The V gene's germline CDR1 is SEHNR and CDR2 FQNEAQ (reference sequence). The CDR3 loop reads CASSLDGAGGLTEAFF. CDR3 nucleotide sequence: TGTGCCAGCAGCTTAGATGGGGCAGGGGGATTGACTGAAGCTTTCTTT.

The rearrangement uses TRBV5-1 and TRBJ1-2, with TRBD1 matching over 8 bases. Germline assignment: CDR1 SGHRS and CDR2 YFSETQ. Unmatched junction bases numbered 8, after V lost 5 bases and J lost 2 bases. The CDR3 is 15 amino acids. CDR3 nucleotides: TGCGCCAGCAGAGAACAGGGGGTATCGAACTATGGCTACACCTTC. It is translated as CASREQGVSNYGYTF.

The genes are TRBV7-2 and TRBJ2-7; 8 bases align to TRBD1. Trimming took 0 bases from V and 2 from J; bases not matched to a gene: 6. CDR3 size: 16 residues. Germline loops: CDR1 SGHTA, CDR2 FQGNSA. Here the CDR3 reads CASSLASQGATYEQYF. CDR3 bases: TGTGCCAGCAGCTTAGCGTCGCAGGGGGCAACCTACGAGCAGTACTTC.

J is TRBJ2-7 and V is TRBV2; 9 nucleotides match TRBD2. CDR1 is SNHLY and CDR2 is FYNNEI in the germline V gene. The J segment lost 0 bases and the V segment lost 6 bases, leaving 12 bases of the junction unmatched. The CDR3 is made up of 17 amino acids. The CDR3 nucleotides are TGTGCCAGCAGGGCTAGCGGGACCGGCCTTTCCTCCTACGAGCAGTACTTC. It encodes CASRASGTGLSSYEQYF.

The chain couples TRBV28 to TRBJ2-2; D is possibly TRBD2 (7 bases). Per the germline V gene, CDR1 is MDHEN and CDR2 is SYDVKM. V dropped 4 bases and J dropped 5 bases, with 23 bases sitting between them. CDR3 length equals 18 residues. The CDR3 coding sequence is TGTGCCAGCAGTTCGAGGGGGGGAACTAGCGTTAAAACCGGGGAGCTGTTTTTT. Its protein product is CASSSRGGTSVKTGELFF.

This clone has only one observation. V gene TRBV4-1 combines with J gene TRBJ1-1; D remains unclear. The germline gives CDR1 MGHRA, CDR2 YSYEKL. V lost 0 bases to trimming and J lost 1 base, with 12 bases between them. The CDR3 has 16 residues. CDR3 loop: CASSQDPYVWNTEAFF. The CDR3 coding sequence is TGCGCCAGCAGCCAAGACCCCTACGTCTGGAACACTGAAGCTTTCTTT.

J is TRBJ2-1 and V is TRBV27; TRBD2 matches at 8 bases. V gave up 5 bases and J gave up 4 bases; unmatched junction bases: 7. Germline V gene data show CDR1 as MNHEY and CDR2 as SMNVEV (reference sequence). This CDR3 spans 15 amino acids. The CDR3 loop reads CASSGAGEKYNEQFF. For the CDR3, the DNA is TGTGCCAGCAGTGGAGCGGGAGAGAAATACAATGAGCAGTTCTTC.

V and J are TRBV7-3 and TRBJ2-7, with 12 bases lining up with TRBD2. The germline gives CDR1 SGHTA, CDR2 FQGTGA. The CDR3 has 15 amino acids. The ends lost 5 bases at V and 5 bases at J; junction bases unmatched: 7. The CDR3 sequence is CASSEGLAGRHEQYF. In DNA form, the CDR3 reads TGTGCCAGCAGCGAGGGACTAGCGGGTCGACACGAGCAGTACTTC.

CDR3 sequence reads: CASSFFRELAETQYF. CDR3 bases: TGTGCCAGCAGCTTCTTTCGGGAGCTGGCGGAGACCCAGTACTTC. J is TRBJ2-5 and V is TRBV5-5, with a tentative D call TRBD2 (6 bases). Between the trimmed V and J ends, which lost 2 bases and 5 bases, there was a span of 16 bases. There are 15 residues in the CDR3. Germline V gene lookup returns CDR1 SGHKS and CDR2 YYEKEE (reference sequence).